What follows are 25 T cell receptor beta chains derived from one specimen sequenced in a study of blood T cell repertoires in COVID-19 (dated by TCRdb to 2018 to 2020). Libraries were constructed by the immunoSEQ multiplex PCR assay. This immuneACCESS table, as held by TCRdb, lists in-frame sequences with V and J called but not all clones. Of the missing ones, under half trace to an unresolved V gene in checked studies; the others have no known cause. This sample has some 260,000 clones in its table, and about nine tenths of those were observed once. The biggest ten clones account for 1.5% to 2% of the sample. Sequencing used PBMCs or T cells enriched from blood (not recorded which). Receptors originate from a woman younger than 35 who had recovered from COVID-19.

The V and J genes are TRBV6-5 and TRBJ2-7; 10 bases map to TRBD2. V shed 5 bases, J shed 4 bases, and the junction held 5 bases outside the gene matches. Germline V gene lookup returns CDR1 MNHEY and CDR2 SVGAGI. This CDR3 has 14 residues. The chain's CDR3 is CASSNSGRPYEQYF. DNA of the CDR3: TGTGCCAGCAGTAATAGCGGGAGGCCTTACGAGCAGTACTTC.

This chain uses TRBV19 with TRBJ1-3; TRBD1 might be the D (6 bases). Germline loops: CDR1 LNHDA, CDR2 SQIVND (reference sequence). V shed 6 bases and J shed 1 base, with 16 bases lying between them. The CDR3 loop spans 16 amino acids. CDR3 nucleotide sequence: TGTGCCAGTAGCCGTCCCGGCAGGGGTTCTGGAAACACCATATATTTT. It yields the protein CASSRPGRGSGNTIYF. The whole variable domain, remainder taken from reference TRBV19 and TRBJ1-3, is DGGITQSPKYLFRKEGQNVTLSCEQNLNHDAMYWYRQDPGQGLRLIYYSQIVNDFQKGDIAEGYSVSREKKESFPLTVTSAQKNPTAFYLCASSRPGRGSGNTIYFGEGSWLTVV.

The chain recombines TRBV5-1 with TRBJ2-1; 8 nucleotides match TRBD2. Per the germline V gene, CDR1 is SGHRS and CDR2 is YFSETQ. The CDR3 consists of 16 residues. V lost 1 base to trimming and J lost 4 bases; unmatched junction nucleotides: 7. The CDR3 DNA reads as TGCGCCAGCAGCTTGTATGGTAGCGGGACTTACAATGAGCAGTTCTTC. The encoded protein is CASSLYGSGTYNEQFF.

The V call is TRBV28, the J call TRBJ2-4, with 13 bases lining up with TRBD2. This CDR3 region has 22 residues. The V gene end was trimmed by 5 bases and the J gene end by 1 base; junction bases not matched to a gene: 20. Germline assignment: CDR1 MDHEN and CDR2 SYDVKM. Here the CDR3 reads CASSPGPTLKLAGGPAKNIQYF. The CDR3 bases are TGTGCCAGCAGTCCCGGGCCGACGCTAAAACTAGCGGGAGGGCCGGCCAAAAACATTCAGTACTTC.

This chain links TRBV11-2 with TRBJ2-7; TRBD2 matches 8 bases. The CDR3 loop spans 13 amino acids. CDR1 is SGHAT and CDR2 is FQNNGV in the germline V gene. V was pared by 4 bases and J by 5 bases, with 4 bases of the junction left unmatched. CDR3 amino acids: CASSWLTSDEQYF. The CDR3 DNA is TGTGCCAGCAGCTGGCTGACTAGCGACGAGCAGTACTTC. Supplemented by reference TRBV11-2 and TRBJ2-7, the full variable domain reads EAGVAQSPRYKIIEKRQSVAFWCNPISGHATLYWYQQILGQGPKLLIQFQNNGVVDDSQLPKDRFSAERLKGVDSTLKIQPAKLEDSAVYLCASSWLTSDEQYFGPGTRLTVT.

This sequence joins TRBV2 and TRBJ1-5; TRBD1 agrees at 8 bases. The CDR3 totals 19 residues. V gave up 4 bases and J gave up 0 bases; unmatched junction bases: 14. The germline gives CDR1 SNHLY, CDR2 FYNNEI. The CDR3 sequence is CASSGASGTGGYSNQPQHF. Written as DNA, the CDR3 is TGTGCCAGCAGTGGGGCCTCCGGGACAGGCGGTTATAGCAATCAGCCCCAGCATTTT. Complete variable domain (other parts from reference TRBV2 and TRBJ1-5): EPEVTQTPSHQVTQMGQEVILRCVPISNHLYFYWYRQILGQKVEFLVSFYNNEISEKSEIFDDQFSVERPDGSNFTLKIRSTKLEDSAMYFCASSGASGTGGYSNQPQHFGDGTRLSIL.

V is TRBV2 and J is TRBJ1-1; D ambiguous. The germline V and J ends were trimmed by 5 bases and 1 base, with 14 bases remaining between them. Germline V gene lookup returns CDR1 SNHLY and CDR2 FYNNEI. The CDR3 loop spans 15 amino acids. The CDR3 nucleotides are TGTGCCAGCAGTCTCACAACAGAGCCGAACACTGAAGCTTTCTTT. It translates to CASSLTTEPNTEAFF.

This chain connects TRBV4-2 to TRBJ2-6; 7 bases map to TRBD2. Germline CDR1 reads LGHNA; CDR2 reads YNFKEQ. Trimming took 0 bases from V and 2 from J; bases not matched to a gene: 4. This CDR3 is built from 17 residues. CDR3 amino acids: CASSQDRGGAGANVLTF. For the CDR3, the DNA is TGTGCCAGCAGCCAAGACCGTGGGGGGGCTGGGGCCAACGTCCTGACTTTC.

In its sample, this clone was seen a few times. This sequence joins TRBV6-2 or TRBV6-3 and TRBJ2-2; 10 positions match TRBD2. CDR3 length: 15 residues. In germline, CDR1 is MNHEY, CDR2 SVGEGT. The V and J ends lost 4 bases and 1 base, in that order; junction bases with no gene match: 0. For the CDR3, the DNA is TGTGCCAGCAGTTGGACTAGCGGGAACACCGGGGAGCTGTTTTTT. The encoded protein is CASSWTSGNTGELFF.

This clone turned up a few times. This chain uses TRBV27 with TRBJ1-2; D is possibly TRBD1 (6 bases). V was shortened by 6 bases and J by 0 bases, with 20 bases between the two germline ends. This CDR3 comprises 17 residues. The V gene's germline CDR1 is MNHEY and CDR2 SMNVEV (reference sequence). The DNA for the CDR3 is TGTGCCAGCAGAAATACCCCGGGTAGGGGGACTAACTATGGCTACACCTTC. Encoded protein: CASRNTPGRGTNYGYTF.

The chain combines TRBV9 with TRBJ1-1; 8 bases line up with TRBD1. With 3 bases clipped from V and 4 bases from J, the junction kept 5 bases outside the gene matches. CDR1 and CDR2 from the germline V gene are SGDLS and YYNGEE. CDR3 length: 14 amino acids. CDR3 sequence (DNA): TGTGCCAGCAGCGCTGATACAGGGGGCACTGAAGCTTTCTTT. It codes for CASSADTGGTEAFF.

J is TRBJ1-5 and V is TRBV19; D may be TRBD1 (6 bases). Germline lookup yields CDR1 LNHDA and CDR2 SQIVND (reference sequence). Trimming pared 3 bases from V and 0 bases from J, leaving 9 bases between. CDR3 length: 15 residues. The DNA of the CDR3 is TGTGCCAGTAGTATGGACAGACCTAGCAATCAGCCCCAGCATTTT. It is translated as CASSMDRPSNQPQHF.

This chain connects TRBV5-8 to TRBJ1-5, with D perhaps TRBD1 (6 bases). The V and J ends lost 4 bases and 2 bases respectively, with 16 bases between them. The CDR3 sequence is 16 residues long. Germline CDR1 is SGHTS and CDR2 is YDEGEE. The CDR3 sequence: CASSPVQGYGNQPQHF. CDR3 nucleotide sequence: TGTGCCAGCAGCCCTGTTCAGGGGTACGGCAATCAGCCCCAGCATTTT.

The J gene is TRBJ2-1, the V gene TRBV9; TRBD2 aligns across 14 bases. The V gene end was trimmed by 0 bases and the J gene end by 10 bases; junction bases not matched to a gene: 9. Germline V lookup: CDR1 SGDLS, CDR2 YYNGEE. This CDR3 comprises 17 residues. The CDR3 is CASSVDTGTSGGVEQFF. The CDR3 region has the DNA TGTGCCAGCAGCGTAGATACCGGGACTAGCGGGGGTGTGGAGCAGTTCTTC.

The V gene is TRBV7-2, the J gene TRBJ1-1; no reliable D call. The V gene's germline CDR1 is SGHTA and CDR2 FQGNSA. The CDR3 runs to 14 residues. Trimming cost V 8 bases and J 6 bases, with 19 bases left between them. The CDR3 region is CASRPSREDPEAFF. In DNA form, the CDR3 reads TGTGCCAGCCGTCCCTCCCGGGAAGATCCTGAAGCTTTCTTT.

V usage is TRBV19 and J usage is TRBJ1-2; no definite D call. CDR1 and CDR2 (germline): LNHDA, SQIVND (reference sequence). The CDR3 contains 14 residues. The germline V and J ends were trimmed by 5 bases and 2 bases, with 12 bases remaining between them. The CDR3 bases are TGTGCCAGTAGTGCGACGACAAACAACTATGGCTACACCTTC. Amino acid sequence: CASSATTNNYGYTF. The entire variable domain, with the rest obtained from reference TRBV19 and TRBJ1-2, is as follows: DGGITQSPKYLFRKEGQNVTLSCEQNLNHDAMYWYRQDPGQGLRLIYYSQIVNDFQKGDIAEGYSVSREKKESFPLTVTSAQKNPTAFYLCASSATTNNYGYTFGSGTRLTVV.

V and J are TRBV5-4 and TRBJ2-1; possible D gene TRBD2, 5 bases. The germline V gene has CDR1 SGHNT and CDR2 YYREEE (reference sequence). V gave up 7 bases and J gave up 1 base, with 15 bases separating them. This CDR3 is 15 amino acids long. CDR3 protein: CASGGALESYNEQFF. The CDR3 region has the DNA TGTGCCAGCGGAGGCGCACTAGAGTCCTACAATGAGCAGTTCTTC.

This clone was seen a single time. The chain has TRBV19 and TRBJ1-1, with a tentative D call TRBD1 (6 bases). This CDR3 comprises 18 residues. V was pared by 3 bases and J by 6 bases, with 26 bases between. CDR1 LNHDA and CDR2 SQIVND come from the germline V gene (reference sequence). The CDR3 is CASSIRGVSGHSIAEAFF. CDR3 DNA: TGTGCCAGTAGTATCCGGGGGGTTTCGGGACACTCGATCGCTGAAGCTTTCTTT.

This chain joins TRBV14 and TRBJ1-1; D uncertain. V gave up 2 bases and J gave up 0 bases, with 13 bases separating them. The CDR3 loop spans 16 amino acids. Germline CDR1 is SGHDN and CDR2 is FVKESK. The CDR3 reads CASSQLVGFMNTEAFF. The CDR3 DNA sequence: TGTGCCAGCAGCCAACTCGTGGGCTTCATGAACACTGAAGCTTTCTTT. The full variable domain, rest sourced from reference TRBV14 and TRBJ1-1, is EAGVTQFPSHSVIEKGQTVTLRCDPISGHDNLYWYRRVMGKEIKFLLHFVKESKQDESGMPNNRFLAERTGGTYSTLKVQPAELEDSGVYFCASSQLVGFMNTEAFFGQGTRLTVV.

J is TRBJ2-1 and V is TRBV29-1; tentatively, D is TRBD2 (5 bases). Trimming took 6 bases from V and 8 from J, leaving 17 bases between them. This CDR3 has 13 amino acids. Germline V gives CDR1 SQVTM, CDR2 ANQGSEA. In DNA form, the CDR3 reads TGCAGCGTGTCCGGACTCAATACCTATGAGCAGTTCTTC. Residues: CSVSGLNTYEQFF.

CDR3 region: CASSYDSYYGYTF. The CDR3 DNA follows: TGTGCCAGCAGCTACGACAGCTACTATGGCTACACCTTC. The chain recombines TRBV7-9 with TRBJ1-2, with D perhaps TRBD1 (5 bases). Germline V gene lookup returns CDR1 SEHNR and CDR2 FQNEAQ (reference sequence). This CDR3 comprises 13 residues. Trimming removed 4 bases from V and 3 bases from J, with 9 bases in between. The whole variable domain, remainder taken from reference TRBV7-9 and TRBJ1-2, is DTGVSQNPRHKITKRGQNVTFRCDPISEHNRLYWYRQTLGQGPEFLTYFQNEAQLEKSRLLSDRFSAERPKGSFSTLEIQRTEQGDSAMYLCASSYDSYYGYTFGSGTRLTVV.

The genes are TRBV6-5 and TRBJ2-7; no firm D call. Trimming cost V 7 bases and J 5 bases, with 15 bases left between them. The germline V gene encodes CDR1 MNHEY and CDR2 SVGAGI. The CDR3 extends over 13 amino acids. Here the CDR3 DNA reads TGTGCCAGCACTCGAAGTGATAGCCACGAGCAGTACTTC. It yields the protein CASTRSDSHEQYF.

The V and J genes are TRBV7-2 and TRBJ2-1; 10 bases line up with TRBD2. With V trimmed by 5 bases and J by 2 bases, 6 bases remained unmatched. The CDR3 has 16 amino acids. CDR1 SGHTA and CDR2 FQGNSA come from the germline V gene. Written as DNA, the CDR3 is TGTGCCAGCAGCCCGACCGGGACTAGCGCCTACAATGAGCAGTTCTTC. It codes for CASSPTGTSAYNEQFF.

The CDR3 DNA is TGTGCCAGCAGCTTAGTAGACGGCGGGCTAGCCAAAAACATTCAGTACTTC. It encodes CASSLVDGGLAKNIQYF. The chain couples TRBV7-9 to TRBJ2-4; tentative D call: TRBD2 (5 bases). Trimming cost V 1 base and J 0 bases, with 13 bases left between them. Germline values: CDR1 SEHNR, CDR2 FQNEAQ (reference sequence). The CDR3 sequence is 17 residues long.

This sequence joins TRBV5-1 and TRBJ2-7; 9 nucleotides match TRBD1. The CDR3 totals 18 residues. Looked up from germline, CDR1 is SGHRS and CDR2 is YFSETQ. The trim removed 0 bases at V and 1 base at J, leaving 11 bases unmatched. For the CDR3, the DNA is TGCGCCAGCAGCTTGGCCAGGGGAGGGACAGGGCCTTCCTACGAGCAGTACTTC. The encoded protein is CASSLARGGTGPSYEQYF.